These 18 T cell receptor beta chains share one sample of origin, sequenced in a study of T cells in Graves' hyperthyroidism and ophthalmopathy. The CDR3 regions of TCR beta were amplified from RNA transcripts. A first-round RT-PCR of the TCR CDR3 used the HTBI primer set. MiXCR, run by TCRdb on the multiplex PCR reads, gives a single entry per CDR3 protein. The sample has 500,000 to 600,000 distinct CDR3 sequences; around 20% are singletons. Sequences were obtained from blood. The receptor source for this set is a man aged 40-50 years with Graves' ophthalmopathy.

This clonotype was counted at least ten times. The chain links TRBV6-2 or TRBV6-3 to TRBJ2-3, with TRBD1 matching 7 bases. There are 16 residues in the CDR3. V lost 5 bases, J lost 4 bases, and 12 bases stayed unmatched. Germline loops: CDR1 MNHEY, CDR2 SVGEGT. The CDR3 spells CASSRDSDFRPDTQYF. CDR3 DNA sequence: TGTGCCAGCAGTAGGGACAGCGACTTCCGTCCAGATACGCAGTATTTT.

V usage is TRBV3-1 and J usage is TRBJ1-6; D is possibly TRBD1 (6 bases). Germline lookup yields CDR1 LGHDT and CDR2 YNNKEL (reference sequence). The CDR3 is 15 amino acids. V lost 5 bases to trimming and J lost 10 bases, with 18 bases between them. The CDR3 DNA sequence: TGTGCCAGCAGCACTAGGGGGGGGTTCTTCTCACCCCTCCACTTT. Translated, it gives CASSTRGGFFSPLHF.

This clonotype was detected only a few times. The chain recombines TRBV6-1 with TRBJ1-2; D is uncertain. Germline values: CDR1 MNHNS, CDR2 SASEGT. The ends were cut back, 6 bases at V and 3 bases at J, with 8 bases in the middle. This CDR3 has 12 amino acids. The CDR3 protein is CASRQDYYGYTF. CDR3 DNA: TGTGCCAGCAGGCAGGATTACTATGGCTACACCTTC.

As for this clonotype: Because the CDR3's place on the DNA is in doubt, the DNA is left out and the CDR3 is given as listed by TCRdb. This rearrangement joins TRBV6-2 or TRBV6-3 to TRBJ2-7. The CDR3 is 15 residues long, ends included. Germline lookup yields CDR1 MNHEY and CDR2 SVGEGT. CDR3 residues: CASSSSTRRPYEQYF.

This clonotype was detected many times. The V gene is TRBV29-1, the J gene TRBJ2-3; 8 nucleotides align to TRBD2. Germline trimming cut 4 bases from V and 2 bases from J; bases unmatched to any gene: 8. Looked up from germline, CDR1 is SQVTM and CDR2 is ANQGSEA. This CDR3 has 15 amino acids. CDR3 amino acids: CSVVGSGGNTDTQYF. The CDR3 region has the DNA TGCAGCGTTGTAGGCAGCGGGGGCAACACAGATACGCAGTATTTT.

In regard to this clonotype: A much larger clone is a single base away; this may be a read error. Given the absence of the conserved phenylalanine or tryptophan at the CDR3 end, a read error is likely. The chain combines TRBV12-3 or TRBV12-4 with TRBJ1-1; no definite D call. Trimming shortened V by 3 bases and J by 0 bases, and 23 bases separated the two germline ends. CDR3 size: 19 residues. This CDR3 reads CASSFHPRRSTSMNTEAFS. The CDR3 DNA follows: TGTGCCAGCAGTTTTCACCCTCGGAGGAGCACCTCTATGAACACTGAAGCTTTCTCT.

This clonotype was observed many times. This CDR3 is CAWSVVQTGELFF. CDR3 in DNA: TGTGCCTGGAGTGTAGTACAGACCGGGGAGCTGTTTTTT. The chain combines TRBV30 with TRBJ2-2; D gene ambiguous. CDR3 length: 13 residues. Per the germline V gene, CDR1 is GTSNPN and CDR2 is SVGIG (reference sequence). Deletions cut 0 bases from V and 5 bases from J, with 7 bases between.

A note on this clonotype: The germline gene is not matched at one end of the junction; a read error may be the cause. The chain is built from TRBV4-2 and TRBJ1-4, with D unclear. The CDR3 runs 15 residues. Germline loops: CDR1 LGHNA, CDR2 YNFKEQ. The DNA for the CDR3 is TGTGCCAGCAGCCTCTCAGCAGGCAGAAATGGAAAACTGTTTTTT. As protein: CASSLSAGRNGKLFF.

This clonotype was detected a few times. A read error may explain this, as a much larger clone is one base away. V gene TRBV30 combines with J gene TRBJ1-2; the D is unclear. This CDR3 comprises 14 residues. V lost 3 bases, J lost 7 bases, and 18 bases lay in between. The germline V gene encodes CDR1 GTSNPN and CDR2 SVGIG (reference sequence). CDR3 sequence: CAWSSGMVPPGYTF. The CDR3 region has the DNA TGTGCCTGGAGCTCAGGCATGGTCCCTCCTGGCTACACCTTC.

This clonotype was counted many times. J is TRBJ2-3 and V is TRBV7-3; 8 nucleotides line up with TRBD2. Germline values: CDR1 SGHTA, CDR2 FQGTGA. J gave up 2 bases and V 2 bases, and 3 bases lay outside the gene matches. The CDR3 extends over 15 amino acids. The CDR3 region is CASSLRGGDTDTQYF. The CDR3, as DNA: TGTGCCAGCAGCTTACGGGGGGGTGACACAGATACGCAGTATTTT. The full variable domain, completed using reference TRBV7-3 and TRBJ2-3, is GAGVSQTPSNKVTEKGKYVELRCDPISGHTALYWYRQSLGQGPEFLIYFQGTGAADDSGLPNDRFFAVRPEGSVSTLKIQRTERGDSAVYLCASSLRGGDTDTQYFGPGTRLTVL.

The V call is TRBV20-1, the J call TRBJ2-1; no definite D call. Germline V gives CDR1 DFQATT, CDR2 SNEGSKA (reference sequence). Deletions cut 0 bases from V and 0 bases from J, with 9 bases between. The CDR3 is 15 amino acids. The CDR3 here is CSARDRTFSYNEQFF. The CDR3, as DNA: TGCAGTGCTAGAGATAGGACGTTCTCCTACAATGAGCAGTTCTTC.

This chain joins TRBV2 and TRBJ2-1; 10 bases are a match to TRBD2. Germline CDR1 reads SNHLY; CDR2 reads FYNNEI. The CDR3 is made up of 16 amino acids. V lost 6 bases to trimming and J lost 3 bases; unmatched junction nucleotides: 8. CDR3 in amino acids: CASRLLLAGDYNEQFF. For the CDR3, the DNA is TGTGCCAGCAGACTCCTTCTAGCGGGGGACTACAATGAGCAGTTCTTC. The complete variable domain, with remaining parts taken from reference TRBV2 and TRBJ2-1, reads EPEVTQTPSHQVTQMGQEVILRCVPISNHLYFYWYRQILGQKVEFLVSFYNNEISEKSEIFDDQFSVERPDGSNFTLKIRSTKLEDSAMYFCASRLLLAGDYNEQFFGPGTRLTVL.

This clonotype was detected a few times. This chain uses TRBV19 with TRBJ2-7, with D possibly being TRBD2 (6 bases). The CDR3 sequence is 15 residues long. In germline, CDR1 is LNHDA, CDR2 SQIVND (reference sequence). Trimming cost V 5 bases and J 3 bases, with 17 bases left between them. CDR3 nucleotide sequence: TGTGCCAGTAGTTCACCGGGACTGGGTGACTACGAGCAGTACTTC. Amino acids: CASSSPGLGDYEQYF.

This clonotype was recorded a few times. V and J are TRBV20-1 and TRBJ2-5; 7 bases map to TRBD2. This CDR3 region has 13 residues. Unmatched junction bases numbered 2, after V lost 0 bases and J lost 4 bases. Germline V gene data show CDR1 as DFQATT and CDR2 as SNEGSKA (reference sequence). Here the CDR3 DNA reads TGCAGTGCTAGAGACGTAGCGGGAGAGACCCAGTACTTC. It is translated as CSARDVAGETQYF.

The table lists this clonotype with many counts. This chain joins TRBV27 and TRBJ2-7, with 7 nucleotides matching TRBD2. CDR3 length equals 14 residues. Unmatched junction bases numbered 4, after V lost 5 bases and J lost 0 bases. CDR1 is MNHEY and CDR2 is SMNVEV in the germline V gene (reference sequence). The CDR3 loop reads CASSRTRTSYEQYF. In nucleotides, the CDR3 is TGTGCCAGCAGTAGGACTAGGACCTCCTACGAGCAGTACTTC.

This chain uses TRBV20-1 with TRBJ2-5; no clear D. V was pared by 1 base and J by 4 bases, with 10 bases between. Germline values: CDR1 DFQATT, CDR2 SNEGSKA (reference sequence). The CDR3 has 13 residues. This chain's CDR3 is CSARVGSRETQYF. The CDR3 DNA is TGCAGTGCTAGAGTGGGAAGCAGAGAGACCCAGTACTTC.

The chain has TRBV19 and TRBJ1-1; possibly TRBD1 for D (6 bases). With 6 bases removed from V and 5 bases from J, the gap between germline ends came to 16 bases. Germline V CDR1 and CDR2: LNHDA, SQIVND (reference sequence). The length of the CDR3 is 14 residues. The CDR3 nucleotides are TGTGCCAGTAGGACACAGGGAGCGAGGACTGAAGCTTTCTTT. It is translated as CASRTQGARTEAFF.

This clonotype was found many times. The V call is TRBV3-1, the J call TRBJ1-2; perhaps TRBD1 as D (6 bases). The CDR3 consists of 12 residues. Germline loops: CDR1 LGHDT, CDR2 YNNKEL (reference sequence). Trimming shortened V by 6 bases and J by 6 bases, and 11 bases separated the two germline ends. Here the CDR3 reads CASSLTGNGYTF. The CDR3, as DNA: TGTGCCAGCAGTCTTACAGGGAATGGCTACACCTTC.